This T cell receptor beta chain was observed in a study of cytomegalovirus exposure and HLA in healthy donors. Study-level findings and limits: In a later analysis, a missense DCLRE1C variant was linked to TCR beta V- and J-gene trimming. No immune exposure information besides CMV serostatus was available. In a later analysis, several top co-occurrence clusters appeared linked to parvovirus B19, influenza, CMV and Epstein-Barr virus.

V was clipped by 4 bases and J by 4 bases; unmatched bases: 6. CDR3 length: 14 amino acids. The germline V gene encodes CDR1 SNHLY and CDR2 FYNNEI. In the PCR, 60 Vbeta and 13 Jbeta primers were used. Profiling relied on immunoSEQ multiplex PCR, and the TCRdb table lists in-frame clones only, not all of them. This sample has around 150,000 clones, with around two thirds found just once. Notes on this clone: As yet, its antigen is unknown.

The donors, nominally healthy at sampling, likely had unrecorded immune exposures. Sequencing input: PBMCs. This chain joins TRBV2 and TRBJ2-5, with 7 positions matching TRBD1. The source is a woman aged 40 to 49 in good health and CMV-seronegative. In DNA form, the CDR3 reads TGTGCCAGCAGTGTGGTGACAGGGCCAGAGACCCAGTACTTC. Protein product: CASSVVTGPETQYF.